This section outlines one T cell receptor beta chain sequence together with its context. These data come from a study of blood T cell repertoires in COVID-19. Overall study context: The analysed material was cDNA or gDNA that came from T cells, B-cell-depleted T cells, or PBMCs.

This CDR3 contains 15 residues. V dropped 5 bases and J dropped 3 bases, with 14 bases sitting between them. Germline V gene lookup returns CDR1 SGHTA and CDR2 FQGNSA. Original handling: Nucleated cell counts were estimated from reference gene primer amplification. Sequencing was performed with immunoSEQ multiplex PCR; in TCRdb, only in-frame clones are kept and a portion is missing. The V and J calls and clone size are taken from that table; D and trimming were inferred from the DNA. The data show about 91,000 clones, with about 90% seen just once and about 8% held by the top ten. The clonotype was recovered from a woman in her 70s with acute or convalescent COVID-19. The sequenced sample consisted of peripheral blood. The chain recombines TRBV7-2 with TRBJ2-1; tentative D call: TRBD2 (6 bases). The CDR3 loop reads CASSVRGGNYNEQFF. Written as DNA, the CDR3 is TGTGCCAGCAGCGTTCGGGGCGGGAACTACAATGAGCAGTTCTTC. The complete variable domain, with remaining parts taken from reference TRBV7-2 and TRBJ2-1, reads GAGVSQSPSNKVTEKGKDVELRCDPISGHTALYWYRQSLGQGLEFLIYFQGNSAPDKSGLPSDRFSAERTGGSVSTLTIQRTQQEDSAVYLCASSVRGGNYNEQFFGPGTRLTVL.